This TCR beta chain was identified during a study of early T cells in non-severe SARS-CoV-2 infection. Study at large: Sequencing used unsorted whole-blood bulk RNA, so chains lack pairing.

There are many counts of this clonotype. The CDR3 totals 11 residues. Between the trimmed V and J ends, which lost 3 bases and 7 bases, there was a span of 6 bases. Individually, cDNA molecules had unique molecular identifiers attached to them. TCRdb itself ran the 5' RACE reads through MiXCR, one entry per CDR3 protein. This table has some 40,000 distinct CDR3 sequences, about 6% appearing once. The receptor was isolated from an adult who was a healthcare worker with PCR-confirmed SARS-CoV-2 infection or an uninfected control (not recorded which). The chain recombines TRBV12-3 or TRBV12-4 with TRBJ1-2; D gene unclear. The sequences come from whole blood, collected at baseline. CDR3: CASSLVSGYTF. The CDR3 bases are TGTGCCAGCAGTTTGGTGTCTGGCTACACCTTC.